Presented here are 18 T cell receptor beta chains from one specimen sequenced in a study of cytomegalovirus exposure and HLA in healthy donors. The primer mix had 60 Vbeta and 13 Jbeta primers. Sequencing was performed with immunoSEQ multiplex PCR; in TCRdb, only in-frame clones are kept and a portion is missing. Here the sample spans roughly 100,000 clones, 60% to 80% being singletons. What was sequenced was PBMCs. The origin of the receptors is a man between 45 and 60 years old in good health and CMV-seropositive.

The rearrangement joins TRBV19 to TRBJ1-1, with D possibly being TRBD1 (6 bases). The ends were cut back, 8 bases at V and 7 bases at J, with 17 bases in the middle. The CDR3 spans 13 residues. The germline V gene encodes CDR1 LNHDA and CDR2 SQIVND (reference sequence). The CDR3: CASEGPGGVEAFF. In nucleotides, the CDR3 is TGTGCCAGTGAGGGGCCGGGGGGCGTTGAAGCTTTCTTT.

The V and J genes are TRBV14 and TRBJ2-7; no clear D gene. This CDR3 has 15 amino acids. Between the trimmed V and J ends, which lost 0 bases and 0 bases, there was a span of 9 bases. Per the germline V gene, CDR1 is SGHDN and CDR2 is FVKESK. The CDR3 DNA reads TGTGCCAGCAGCCAAGACTGGCGGATCTCCTACGAGCAGTACTTC. Residues: CASSQDWRISYEQYF. The full variable domain, with the rest looked up from reference TRBV14 and TRBJ2-7, is EAGVTQFPSHSVIEKGQTVTLRCDPISGHDNLYWYRRVMGKEIKFLLHFVKESKQDESGMPNNRFLAERTGGTYSTLKVQPAELEDSGVYFCASSQDWRISYEQYFGPGTRLTVT.

V gene TRBV28 combines with J gene TRBJ2-1, with TRBD2 matching 8 bases. The CDR3 extends over 16 amino acids. Germline V CDR1 and CDR2: MDHEN, SYDVKM. V was clipped by 4 bases and J by 7 bases; unmatched bases: 12. The CDR3: CASSWGQAGVWNEQFF. In nucleotides, the CDR3 is TGTGCCAGCAGTTGGGGGCAAGCGGGAGTATGGAATGAGCAGTTCTTC. Based on the CDR3 plus reference TRBV28 and TRBJ2-1, the full variable domain is DVKVTQSSRYLVKRTGEKVFLECVQDMDHENMFWYRQDPGLGLRLIYFSYDVKMKEKGDIPEGYSVSREKKERFSLILESASTNQTSMYLCASSWGQAGVWNEQFFGPGTRLTVL.

The chain carries TRBV7-2 and TRBJ1-1, with D possibly being TRBD1 (5 bases). V lost 5 bases and J lost 4, with 20 bases in between. The CDR3 is made up of 16 amino acids. Germline CDR1 and CDR2: SGHTA and FQGNSA. The CDR3 DNA follows: TGTGCCAGCAGCCCACAGAGCCCAGGGATGGGCACTGAAGCTTTCTTT. It yields the protein CASSPQSPGMGTEAFF.

This CDR3 is CASSLGDRGGTEAFF. DNA of the CDR3: TGTGCCAGCAGCTTGGGGGACAGGGGGGGGACTGAAGCTTTCTTT. The rearrangement joins TRBV5-6 to TRBJ1-1; TRBD1 matches 11 bases. Germline assignment: CDR1 SGHDT and CDR2 YYEEEE. This CDR3 has 15 residues. V shed 0 bases, J shed 5 bases, and the junction held 3 bases outside the gene matches.

The CDR3 sequence: CASSSGTANSPLHF. The CDR3 nucleotides are TGTGCCAGCAGTTCCGGGACAGCCAATTCACCCCTCCACTTT. The genes are TRBV27 and TRBJ1-6; 7 bases agree with TRBD1. This CDR3 has 14 amino acids. CDR1 and CDR2 from the germline V gene are MNHEY and SMNVEV (reference sequence). V lost 4 bases, J lost 7 bases, and 4 bases stayed unmatched.

This chain joins TRBV5-1 and TRBJ2-1; possible D gene TRBD1, 5 bases. The CDR3 length is 16 residues. Germline V gene lookup returns CDR1 SGHRS and CDR2 YFSETQ. V lost 0 bases to trimming and J lost 2 bases, with 12 bases between them. CDR3 DNA: TGCGCCAGCAGCTTGGTCAAGGGGATCGCCTACAATGAGCAGTTCTTC. It encodes CASSLVKGIAYNEQFF. Full variable domain (missing parts from reference TRBV5-1 and TRBJ2-1): KAGVTQTPRYLIKTRGQQVTLSCSPISGHRSVSWYQQTPGQGLQFLFEYFSETQRNKGNFPGRFSGRQFSNSRSEMNVSTLELGDSALYLCASSLVKGIAYNEQFFGPGTRLTVL.

This clone was seen just once. The chain recombines TRBV5-4 with TRBJ2-5; perhaps TRBD2 as D (6 bases). CDR3 size: 15 residues. Germline V gene lookup returns CDR1 SGHNT and CDR2 YYREEE (reference sequence). V was shortened by 4 bases and J by 1 base, with 14 bases between the two germline ends. This CDR3 reads CASSLGLLSQETQYF. The CDR3 DNA reads as TGTGCCAGCAGCCTGGGACTCTTATCCCAAGAGACCCAGTACTTC.

The chain combines TRBV7-2 with TRBJ2-1; perhaps TRBD1 as D (6 bases). V was clipped by 1 base and J by 10 bases, with 20 bases between them. Germline-derived CDR1 and CDR2 are SGHTA and FQGNSA. The CDR3 length is 16 residues. CDR3 nucleotide sequence: TGTGCCAGCAGCTTAGTACGGGCTAGGGGCCAGGGGGAGCAGTTCTTC. Translation gives CASSLVRARGQGEQFF.

The chain combines TRBV7-6 with TRBJ2-3; 7 bases fit TRBD1. The CDR3 spans 15 residues. Germline trimming cut 8 bases from V and 1 base from J; bases unmatched to any gene: 9. Germline V CDR1 and CDR2: SGHVS, FNYEAQ. The CDR3 region has the DNA TGTGCCAGCCGAAGAGACAGGGTTGGCACAGATACGCAGTATTTT. Its translation: CASRRDRVGTDTQYF.

The V and J genes are TRBV2 and TRBJ2-3, with TRBD1 matching over 7 bases. There are 17 residues in the CDR3. The germline V gene encodes CDR1 SNHLY and CDR2 FYNNEI. Trimming removed 6 bases from V and 2 bases from J; junction bases left unmatched: 14. Here the CDR3 reads CASSGNLQGVVTDTQYF. In nucleotides, the CDR3 is TGTGCCAGCAGCGGGAATCTTCAGGGGGTAGTCACAGATACGCAGTATTTT.

J is TRBJ2-2 and V is TRBV9; 12 bases line up with TRBD2. Germline CDR1 is SGDLS and CDR2 is YYNGEE. The V segment lost 4 bases and the J segment 6 bases; nucleotides outside the gene matches: 7. This CDR3 has 16 residues. CDR3 region: CASSPPGTSGSGELFF. Here the CDR3 DNA reads TGTGCCAGCAGCCCGCCCGGGACTAGCGGGTCCGGGGAGCTGTTTTTT.

The V and J genes are TRBV29-1 and TRBJ2-1; perhaps TRBD2 as D (6 bases). V lost 5 bases and J lost 9, with 32 bases in between. Germline V CDR1 and CDR2: SQVTM, ANQGSEA. The CDR3 spans 18 residues. CDR3 protein: CSVPPLGRLTPYSGEQFF. The CDR3 DNA follows: TGCAGCGTTCCACCCTTGGGGAGGCTAACCCCCTACTCGGGTGAGCAGTTCTTC.

A note on this clone: The sample has other DNA sequences that encode this CDR3 too. This chain joins TRBV11-3 and TRBJ1-3; 9 nucleotides agree with TRBD1. This CDR3 region has 15 residues. Germline CDR1 reads SGHNT; CDR2 reads YENEEA. Losses at the gene ends were 5 bases for V and 2 bases for J; bases not matched to a gene: 4. The CDR3, as DNA: TGTGCCAGCAGCCCGGGACAGGGACCTGGAAACACCATATATTTT. Protein product: CASSPGQGPGNTIYF.

V is TRBV7-3 and J is TRBJ2-1, with 7 bases that match TRBD2. There are 15 residues in the CDR3. Per germline, CDR1 SGHTA and CDR2 FQGTGA. With V trimmed by 1 base and J by 4 bases, 4 bases remained unmatched. The CDR3 loop reads CASSLSGSGYNEQFF. The CDR3 bases are TGTGCCAGCAGCTTAAGTGGTAGCGGGTACAATGAGCAGTTCTTC.

The V and J genes are TRBV30 and TRBJ2-1, with 8 bases that match TRBD2. Germline V gene sequence: CDR1 GTSNPN, CDR2 SVGIG (reference sequence). The V gene end was trimmed by 0 bases and the J gene end by 8 bases; junction bases not matched to a gene: 9. The CDR3 runs to 15 residues. For the CDR3, the DNA is TGTGCCTGGAGTGTGGGCAGCGGGAGTGTCGATGAGCAGTTCTTC. It encodes CAWSVGSGSVDEQFF.

The chain joins TRBV19 to TRBJ2-3; D might be TRBD1 (6 bases). This CDR3 has 14 residues. Germline V gene data show CDR1 as LNHDA and CDR2 as SQIVND (reference sequence). The germline V and J ends were trimmed by 6 bases and 2 bases, with 12 bases remaining between them. CDR3 sequence: CASSIQGSTDTQYF. CDR3 nucleotides: TGTGCCAGTAGCATACAGGGATCCACAGATACGCAGTATTTT.

The chain couples TRBV28 to TRBJ1-2; the D gene is possibly TRBD1 (6 bases). The CDR3 length is 14 residues. Germline-derived CDR1 and CDR2 are MDHEN and SYDVKM. Trimming removed 6 bases from V and 0 bases from J, with 11 bases in between. This chain's CDR3 is CASRDQGSNYGYTF. The CDR3 DNA follows: TGTGCCAGCAGAGACCAGGGGTCTAACTATGGCTACACCTTC.